The rows below give T cell receptor beta chains drawn from one sample of a study of T cell responses to AZD1222 COVID-19 vaccine. Only in-frame clones appear in the TCRdb table, and some are missing; sequencing was by immunoSEQ multiplex PCR. The sample lists about 120,000 clones; 88% were seen once. The sample was peripheral blood, taken on day 0 of AZD1222 vaccination. These receptor sequences come from an adult in good health. Both conserved end residues are part of each CDR3. A D gene is named only where the DNA matches it firmly. Some rows mark clone size as missing; the rest say once, few, many or name a class of expanded clone.

V	J	size	D	CDR3	DNA
TRBV30	TRBJ1-2	-	-	CAQERGTYGYTF	TGTGCCCAGGAGAGGGGAACCTATGGCTACACCTTC
TRBV6-5	TRBJ1-1	-	-	CASSTGGDTEAFF	TGTGCCAGCAGCACTGGGGGGGACACTGAAGCTTTCTTT
TRBV19	TRBJ2-2	-	TRBD2	CASRDVTSGAVGGELFF	TGTGCCAGTAGAGATGTAACTAGCGGGGCGGTCGGCGGGGAGCTGTTTTTT
TRBV6-2/TRBV6-3	TRBJ1-2	-	-	CASSYSKGEIYGYTF	TGTGCCAGCAGTTACTCGAAAGGTGAAATCTATGGCTACACCTTC
TRBV7-6	TRBJ1-3	once	-	CASSFDSDFSGNTIYF	TGTGCCAGCAGCTTTGACAGTGACTTCTCTGGAAACACCATATATTTT
TRBV7-9	TRBJ1-2	-	-	CASSLAVEEGGYTF	TGTGCCAGCAGCTTAGCCGTGGAGGAGGGTGGCTACACCTTC
TRBV4-1	TRBJ2-7	few	TRBD2	CASSQWQGGDEQYF	TGCGCCAGCAGCCAATGGCAGGGAGGGGACGAGCAGTACTTC
TRBV28	TRBJ1-1	-	TRBD1	CASSLRDREAFF	TGTGCCAGCAGTTTACGGGACAGGGAAGCTTTCTTT
TRBV27	TRBJ1-2	few	-	CASSSSPARYGYTF	TGTGCCAGCAGTTCCTCCCCAGCAAGATATGGCTACACCTTC
TRBV2	TRBJ2-2	few	TRBD2	CASRGSGGINTGELFF	TGTGCCAGCAGGGGTAGCGGGGGGATCAACACCGGGGAGCTGTTTTTT
TRBV5-1	TRBJ2-1	-	TRBD2	CASSLALAGVDEQFF	TGCGCCAGCAGCTTGGCTCTAGCGGGAGTCGATGAGCAGTTCTTC
TRBV7-2	TRBJ1-3	once	-	CASSLMGGHASSGNTIYF	TGTGCCAGCAGCTTAATGGGTGGCCACGCTAGCTCTGGAAACACCATATATTTT
TRBV4-1	TRBJ1-3	-	TRBD1	CASSRKPGQQDSGNTIYF	TGCGCCAGCAGCCGAAAACCGGGACAGCAAGACTCTGGAAACACCATATATTTT
TRBV4-1	TRBJ1-2	-	-	CASSQDGGAGRGYTF	TGCGCCAGCAGCCAAGATGGGGGGGCTGGTCGTGGCTACACCTTC
TRBV19	TRBJ2-2	-	-	CASSQRVELFF	TGTGCCAGTAGCCAAAGAGTGGAGCTGTTTTTT
TRBV7-8	TRBJ2-2	-	-	CASSFRDGDTGELFF	TGTGCCAGCAGCTTTCGGGACGGGGACACCGGGGAGCTGTTTTTT
TRBV5-4	TRBJ2-5	-	-	CASGGVPWETQYF	TGTGCCAGCGGCGGGGTCCCGTGGGAGACCCAGTACTTC
TRBV19	TRBJ1-5	-	-	CASNRIFFSNQPQHF	TGTGCCAGCAATCGGATTTTTTTTAGCAATCAGCCCCAGCATTTT
TRBV5-1	TRBJ1-2	-	TRBD1	CASSLSQGAPGYTF	TGCGCCAGCAGCTTGTCTCAGGGGGCTCCTGGCTACACCTTC
TRBV10-3	TRBJ2-7	-	TRBD2	CATNRASGSYEQYF	TGTGCCACTAATCGGGCTAGCGGGAGCTACGAGCAGTACTTC
TRBV5-4	TRBJ1-3	few	-	CASSPGHPRDSGNTIYF	TGTGCCAGCAGCCCCGGTCATCCCCGAGACTCTGGAAACACCATATATTTT
TRBV5-4	TRBJ1-2	-	-	CASSLESAGALTYGYTF	TGTGCCAGCAGCTTGGAATCTGCGGGGGCGCTTACCTATGGCTACACCTTC
TRBV6-5	TRBJ2-2	-	-	CASRRQAIRGELFF	TGTGCCAGCAGGCGACAGGCGATCAGGGGGGAGCTGTTTTTT
TRBV7-2	TRBJ2-5	-	-	CASSPQPGLTQETQYF	TGTGCCAGCAGCCCTCAACCGGGACTGACCCAAGAGACCCAGTACTTC
TRBV2	TRBJ1-4	-	TRBD1	CASSRTGREKLFF	TGTGCCAGCTCCAGGACAGGGCGAGAAAAACTGTTTTTT
TRBV5-8	TRBJ2-3	-	TRBD2	CASSLERTSGTDTQYF	TGTGCCAGCAGCTTGGAAAGGACTAGCGGGACAGATACGCAGTATTTT
TRBV6-4	TRBJ2-2	-	-	CASRGTGELFF	TGTGCCAGCAGAGGCACCGGGGAGCTGTTTTTT
TRBV10-3	TRBJ2-2	-	-	CAISEPGRVTGELFF	TGTGCCATCAGTGAGCCGGGCAGGGTTACCGGGGAGCTGTTTTTT
TRBV5-1	TRBJ2-3	-	TRBD2	CASSSSRGERTDTQYF	TGCGCCAGCTCCTCATCCCGGGGGGAGAGGACAGATACGCAGTATTTT
TRBV5-4	TRBJ1-1	-	-	CASSSQQGRNTEAFF	TGTGCCAGCAGTAGCCAGCAGGGGAGGAACACTGAAGCTTTCTTT
TRBV7-9	TRBJ1-2	-	TRBD1	CASSLIQGAGGYTF	TGTGCCAGCAGCTTAATTCAGGGGGCGGGTGGCTACACCTTC
TRBV28	TRBJ2-7	-	TRBD1	CASSEQGRRSYEQYF	TGTGCCAGCAGCGAACAGGGGCGACGCTCCTACGAGCAGTACTTC